A single sample gave rise to the 6 T cell receptor beta chains below, sequenced in a study of T cell responses to AZD1222 COVID-19 vaccine. TCRdb's copy holds only in-frame clones and misses some; the assay was immunoSEQ multiplex PCR. The table has 110,000 to 150,000 clones, about 92% seen once; the top ten hold roughly 3%. The input for sequencing was peripheral blood, taken 28 days after the second AZD1222 dose. The receptors shown here come from an adult who received the AZD1222 COVID-19 vaccine.

This clone occurred a few times. J is TRBJ2-7 and V is TRBV4-1; possibly TRBD1 or TRBD2 for D (5 bases each). CDR1 is MGHRA and CDR2 is YSYEKL in the germline V gene. Deletions cut 3 bases from V and 0 bases from J, with 18 bases between. CDR3 size: 17 residues. This CDR3 is CASSQWPRDASSYEQYF. In DNA form, the CDR3 reads TGCGCCAGCAGCCAGTGGCCCCGGGACGCAAGCTCCTACGAGCAGTACTTC.

The chain couples TRBV6-5 to TRBJ2-7; 7 nucleotides align to TRBD1. The CDR3 extends over 13 amino acids. Germline assignment: CDR1 MNHEY and CDR2 SVGAGI. J gave up 5 bases and V 6 bases, and 7 bases lay outside the gene matches. CDR3 region: CASRGQSLDEQYF. The CDR3 DNA reads as TGTGCCAGCAGGGGACAGTCCCTCGACGAGCAGTACTTC.

This chain connects TRBV7-2 to TRBJ1-2; D possibly corresponds to TRBD1 (5 bases). V gave up 4 bases and J gave up 5 bases, with 17 bases separating them. The CDR3 totals 15 residues. Germline values: CDR1 SGHTA, CDR2 FQGNSA. CDR3 DNA sequence: TGTGCCAGCAGCTCGGGGGGTCGCGCGAGGTATGGCTACACCTTC. Translated, it gives CASSSGGRARYGYTF.

This rearrangement joins TRBV29-1 to TRBJ1-1, with 8 nucleotides matching TRBD1. This CDR3 spans 13 amino acids. V dropped 3 bases and J dropped 5; count of bases not matched to a gene: 5. Germline V CDR1 and CDR2: SQVTM, ANQGSEA. The CDR3 spells CSVEGQVRTEAFF. The CDR3 coding sequence is TGCAGCGTTGAGGGACAGGTGAGAACTGAAGCTTTCTTT. Using reference TRBV29-1 and TRBJ1-1 for the parts outside the CDR3, the full variable domain is SAVISQKPSRDICQRGTSLTIQCQVDSQVTMMFWYRQQPGQSLTLIATANQGSEATYESGFVIDKFPISRPNLTFSTLTVSNMSPEDSSIYLCSVEGQVRTEAFFGQGTRLTVV.

The V call is TRBV7-9, the J call TRBJ1-1; 7 nucleotides line up with TRBD1. Germline CDR1 and CDR2: SEHNR and FQNEAQ (reference sequence). This CDR3 region has 14 residues. J lost 5 bases, V lost 1 base, and 4 bases had no gene match. The DNA of the CDR3 is TGTGCCAGCAGCTTAGGACAGGGTCGAACTGAAGCTTTCTTT. This encodes CASSLGQGRTEAFF.

The V call is TRBV4-3, the J call TRBJ2-7; D possibly corresponds to TRBD1 (5 bases). CDR3 length equals 11 residues. Germline values: CDR1 LGHNA, CDR2 YSLEER. Trimming left V 2 bases short and J 6 bases short, with 5 bases between. CDR3 protein: CASSQRGEQYF. In DNA form, the CDR3 reads TGCGCCAGCAGCCAAAGGGGCGAGCAGTACTTC.